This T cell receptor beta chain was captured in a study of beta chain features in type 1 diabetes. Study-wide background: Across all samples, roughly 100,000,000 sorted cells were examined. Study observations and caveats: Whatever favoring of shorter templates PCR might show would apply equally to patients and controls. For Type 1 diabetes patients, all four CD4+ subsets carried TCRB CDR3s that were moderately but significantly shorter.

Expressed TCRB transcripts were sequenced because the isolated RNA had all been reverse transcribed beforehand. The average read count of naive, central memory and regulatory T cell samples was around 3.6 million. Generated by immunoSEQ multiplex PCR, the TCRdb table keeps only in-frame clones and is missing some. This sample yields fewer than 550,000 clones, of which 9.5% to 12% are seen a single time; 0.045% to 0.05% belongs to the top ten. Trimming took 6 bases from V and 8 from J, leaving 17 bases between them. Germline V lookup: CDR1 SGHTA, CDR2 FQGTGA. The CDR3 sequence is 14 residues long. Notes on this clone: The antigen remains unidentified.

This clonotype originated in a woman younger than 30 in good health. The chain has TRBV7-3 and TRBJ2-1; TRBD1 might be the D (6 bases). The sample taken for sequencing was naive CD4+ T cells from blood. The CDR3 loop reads CASSLTGPQDEQFF. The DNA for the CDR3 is TGTGCCAGCAGTCTTACAGGGCCCCAAGATGAGCAGTTCTTC.